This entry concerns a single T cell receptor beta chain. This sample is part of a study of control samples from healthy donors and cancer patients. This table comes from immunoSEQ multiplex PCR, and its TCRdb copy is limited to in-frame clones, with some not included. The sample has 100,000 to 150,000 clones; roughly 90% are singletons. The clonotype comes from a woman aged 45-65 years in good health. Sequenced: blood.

CDR3 nucleotide sequence: TGTGCCAGTACCCCGGGGGGACAGGGATATGGCTACACCTTC. Translating it yields CASTPGGQGYGYTF. J is TRBJ1-2 and V is TRBV19; TRBD1 agrees at 9 bases. V shed 7 bases, J shed 5 bases, and the junction held 8 bases outside the gene matches. CDR1 and CDR2 from the germline V gene are LNHDA and SQIVND (reference sequence). This CDR3 is 14 amino acids long.